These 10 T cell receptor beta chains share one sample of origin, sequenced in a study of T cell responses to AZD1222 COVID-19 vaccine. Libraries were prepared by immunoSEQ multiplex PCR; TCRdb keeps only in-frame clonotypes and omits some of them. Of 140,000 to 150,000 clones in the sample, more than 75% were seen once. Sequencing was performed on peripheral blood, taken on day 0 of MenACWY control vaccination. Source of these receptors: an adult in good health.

The CDR3 spells CASSGGASGNNEQFF. As DNA, the CDR3 is TGTGCCAGCAGCGGGGGGGCTAGCGGAAACAATGAGCAGTTCTTC. This rearrangement joins TRBV2 to TRBJ2-1; 8 bases map to TRBD2. The CDR3 is made up of 15 amino acids. With V trimmed by 6 bases and J by 5 bases, 9 bases remained unmatched. CDR1 is SNHLY, CDR2 FYNNEI, per germline.

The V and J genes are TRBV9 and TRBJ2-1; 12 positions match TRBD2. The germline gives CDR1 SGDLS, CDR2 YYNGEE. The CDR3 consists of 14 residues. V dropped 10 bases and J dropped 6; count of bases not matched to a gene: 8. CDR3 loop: CASKGLAGTNEQFF. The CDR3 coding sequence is TGTGCCTCTAAGGGACTAGCGGGCACCAATGAGCAGTTCTTC.

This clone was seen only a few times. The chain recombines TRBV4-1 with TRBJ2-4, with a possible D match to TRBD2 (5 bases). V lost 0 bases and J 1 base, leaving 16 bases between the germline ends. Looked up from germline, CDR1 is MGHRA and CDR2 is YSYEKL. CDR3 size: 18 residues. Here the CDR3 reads CASSQDQGRGRAKNIQYF. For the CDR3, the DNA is TGCGCCAGCAGCCAAGATCAAGGACGGGGAAGGGCCAAAAACATTCAGTACTTC.

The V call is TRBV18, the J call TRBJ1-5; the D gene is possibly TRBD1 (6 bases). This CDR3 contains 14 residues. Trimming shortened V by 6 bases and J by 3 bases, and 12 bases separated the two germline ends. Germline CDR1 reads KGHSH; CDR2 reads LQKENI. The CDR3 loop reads CASSPTGHNQPQHF. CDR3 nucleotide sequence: TGTGCCAGCTCTCCTACAGGGCACAATCAGCCCCAGCATTTT.

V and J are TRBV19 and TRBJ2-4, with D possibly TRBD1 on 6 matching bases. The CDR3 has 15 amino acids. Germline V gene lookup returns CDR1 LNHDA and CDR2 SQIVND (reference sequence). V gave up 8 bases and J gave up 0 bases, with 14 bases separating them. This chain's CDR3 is CASSNRAIAKNIQYF. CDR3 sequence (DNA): TGTGCCAGTTCGAACAGGGCCATAGCCAAAAACATTCAGTACTTC.

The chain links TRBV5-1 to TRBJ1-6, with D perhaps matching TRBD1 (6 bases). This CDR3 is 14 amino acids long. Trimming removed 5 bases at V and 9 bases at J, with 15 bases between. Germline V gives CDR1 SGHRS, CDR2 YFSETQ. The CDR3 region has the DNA TGCGCCAGCAGGGGGGCAACCTGGGGTTCACCCCTCCACTTT. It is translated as CASRGATWGSPLHF. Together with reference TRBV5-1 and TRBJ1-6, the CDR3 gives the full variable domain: KAGVTQTPRYLIKTRGQQVTLSCSPISGHRSVSWYQQTPGQGLQFLFEYFSETQRNKGNFPGRFSGRQFSNSRSEMNVSTLELGDSALYLCASRGATWGSPLHFGNGTRLTVT.

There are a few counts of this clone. CDR3: CASSLQGYNSPLHF. The CDR3 coding sequence is TGTGCCAGCAGTTTACAGGGTTATAATTCACCCCTCCACTTT. The V gene is TRBV28, the J gene TRBJ1-6, with D possibly TRBD1 on 5 matching bases. Trimming took off 2 bases at V and 4 bases at J, with 6 bases between the two ends. Germline CDR1 and CDR2: MDHEN and SYDVKM. The CDR3 has 14 amino acids.

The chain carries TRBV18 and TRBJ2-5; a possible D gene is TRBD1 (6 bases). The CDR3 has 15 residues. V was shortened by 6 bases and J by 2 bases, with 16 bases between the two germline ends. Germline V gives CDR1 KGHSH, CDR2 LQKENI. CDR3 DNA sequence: TGTGCCAGCTCGTTACAGGGTGTAGGGCAAGAGACCCAGTACTTC. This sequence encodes CASSLQGVGQETQYF.

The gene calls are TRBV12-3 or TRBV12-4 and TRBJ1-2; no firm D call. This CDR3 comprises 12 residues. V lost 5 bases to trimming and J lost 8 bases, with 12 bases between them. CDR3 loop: CASSLPPGGYTF. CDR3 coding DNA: TGTGCCAGCAGTCTCCCCCCGGGAGGCTACACCTTC.

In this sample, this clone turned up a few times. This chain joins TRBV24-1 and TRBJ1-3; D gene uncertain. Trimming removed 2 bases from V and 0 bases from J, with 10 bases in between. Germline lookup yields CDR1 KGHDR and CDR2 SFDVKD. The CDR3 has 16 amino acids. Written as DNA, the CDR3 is TGTGCCACCAGTGATTGGTGGACCCTCTCTGGAAACACCATATATTTT. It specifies CATSDWWTLSGNTIYF.